This entry lists 30 T cell receptor beta chains sequenced from one sample in a study of T cell responses to AZD1222 COVID-19 vaccine. Libraries were prepared by immunoSEQ multiplex PCR; TCRdb keeps only in-frame clonotypes and omits some of them. The data hold about 100,000 clones, with around 89% observed a single time. Here the sequenced sample was peripheral blood, taken on day 0 of AZD1222 vaccination. The source is an adult in good health.

This chain joins TRBV3-1 (or the pseudogene TRBV3-2) and TRBJ2-1; the D call may be TRBD1 or TRBD2 (5 bases each). Germline CDR1 and CDR2: LGHDT and YNNKEL (reference sequence). This CDR3 is 13 amino acids long. Trimming shortened V by 3 bases and J by 5 bases, and 8 bases separated the two germline ends. CDR3 region: CASSQGPDNEQFF. For the CDR3, the DNA is TGTGCCAGCAGCCAGGGACCAGACAATGAGCAGTTCTTC.

The rearrangement uses TRBV5-4 and TRBJ2-5; 11 positions match TRBD2. Trimming removed 2 bases from V and 0 bases from J; junction bases left unmatched: 3. The CDR3 spans 16 residues. Germline V lookup: CDR1 SGHNT, CDR2 YYREEE (reference sequence). The CDR3 loop reads CASSLLAGGDQETQYF. The CDR3 bases are TGTGCCAGCAGCTTATTAGCGGGAGGGGACCAAGAGACCCAGTACTTC.

The rearrangement links TRBV9 to TRBJ1-4; D unclear. CDR3 length: 14 amino acids. Between the trimmed V and J ends, which lost 0 bases and 4 bases, there was a span of 7 bases. The germline V gene encodes CDR1 SGDLS and CDR2 YYNGEE. CDR3 DNA: TGTGCCAGCAGCGTAGGGTATAGTAATGAAAAACTGTTTTTT. Residues: CASSVGYSNEKLFF.

V is TRBV7-2 and J is TRBJ2-5, with D unclear. The germline V and J ends were trimmed by 5 bases and 5 bases, with 6 bases remaining between them. CDR3 size: 11 residues. CDR1 and CDR2 from the germline V gene are SGHTA and FQGNSA. The CDR3 region is CASSELETQYF. The CDR3 bases are TGTGCCAGCAGCGAATTGGAGACCCAGTACTTC.

The sample holds one count of this clone. CDR3 DNA: TGTGCCAGCGGATACACAACTAATGAAAAACTGTTTTTT. It codes for CASGYTTNEKLFF. The V gene is TRBV7-9, the J gene TRBJ1-4; unclear D gene. V was cut by 8 bases and J by 0 bases, with 7 bases left in between. The CDR3 is made up of 13 amino acids. Germline V lookup: CDR1 SEHNR, CDR2 FQNEAQ (reference sequence). The full variable domain, with the rest looked up from reference TRBV7-9 and TRBJ1-4, is DTGVSQNPRHKITKRGQNVTFRCDPISEHNRLYWYRQTLGQGPEFLTYFQNEAQLEKSRLLSDRFSAERPKGSFSTLEIQRTEQGDSAMYLCASGYTTNEKLFFGSGTQLSVL.

The genes are TRBV7-6 and TRBJ2-2; D is undetermined. The CDR3 spans 12 residues. The V gene's germline CDR1 is SGHVS and CDR2 FNYEAQ. Trimming removed 6 bases from V and 6 bases from J, with 8 bases in between. The CDR3 DNA is TGTGCCAGCAGACCCAGTTCCGGGGAGCTGTTTTTT. It yields the protein CASRPSSGELFF.

J is TRBJ1-1 and V is TRBV7-6, with D uncertain. CDR3 size: 15 residues. The germline V gene encodes CDR1 SGHVS and CDR2 FNYEAQ. The V end lost 4 bases, the J end lost 0 bases, and 12 bases lay between the germline ends. Here the CDR3 reads CASSSTAFMNTEAFF. DNA of the CDR3: TGTGCCAGCAGCTCAACAGCGTTCATGAACACTGAAGCTTTCTTT.

The chain joins TRBV18 to TRBJ2-7; the match to TRBD2 covers 14 bases. In germline, CDR1 is KGHSH, CDR2 LQKENI. This CDR3 has 17 residues. The V gene end was trimmed by 0 bases and the J gene end by 1 base; junction bases not matched to a gene: 2. CDR3 sequence: CASSPPTSGGASYEQYF. CDR3 coding DNA: TGTGCCAGCTCACCACCGACTAGCGGGGGGGCTTCCTACGAGCAGTACTTC.

The V gene is TRBV7-3, the J gene TRBJ2-2; D is uncertain. CDR1 and CDR2 (germline): SGHTA, FQGTGA. V was shortened by 3 bases and J by 1 base, with 9 bases between the two germline ends. The length of the CDR3 is 15 residues. The CDR3: CASSLSWGNTGELFF. The CDR3 DNA reads as TGTGCCAGCAGCTTGAGCTGGGGGAACACCGGGGAGCTGTTTTTT. The variable domain in full, with the rest retrieved from reference TRBV7-3 and TRBJ2-2, is GAGVSQTPSNKVTEKGKYVELRCDPISGHTALYWYRQSLGQGPEFLIYFQGTGAADDSGLPNDRFFAVRPEGSVSTLKIQRTERGDSAVYLCASSLSWGNTGELFFGEGSRLTVL.

This clone has only one observation. CDR3 bases: TGCGCCAGCAGCTTGGACAGCGTTAATCAGCCCCAGCATTTT. Translation gives CASSLDSVNQPQHF. The rearrangement joins TRBV5-1 to TRBJ1-5; D not certain. Germline lookup yields CDR1 SGHRS and CDR2 YFSETQ. This CDR3 has 14 residues. Between the trimmed V and J ends, which lost 0 bases and 4 bases, there was a span of 8 bases. Full variable domain (remainder filled in from reference TRBV5-1 and TRBJ1-5): KAGVTQTPRYLIKTRGQQVTLSCSPISGHRSVSWYQQTPGQGLQFLFEYFSETQRNKGNFPGRFSGRQFSNSRSEMNVSTLELGDSALYLCASSLDSVNQPQHFGDGTRLSIL.

This clone was detected once. The chain uses TRBV29-1 and TRBJ1-2, with 7 positions matching TRBD1. The V and J ends lost 3 bases and 4 bases, in that order; junction bases with no gene match: 14. The CDR3 consists of 16 residues. Germline CDR1 is SQVTM and CDR2 is ANQGSEA. The CDR3 region is CSVDAEGGGSSYGYTF. CDR3 sequence (DNA): TGCAGCGTTGACGCCGAAGGGGGCGGTTCGTCCTATGGCTACACCTTC.

The DNA of the CDR3 is TGTGCCAGCAGTTACTCTCAATCCACTGAAGCTTTCTTT. Its protein is CASSYSQSTEAFF. The chain is built from TRBV6-5 and TRBJ1-1; D not certain. Trimming left V 0 bases short and J 4 bases short, with 6 bases between. CDR1 is MNHEY, CDR2 SVGAGI, per germline. The length of the CDR3 is 13 residues.

The chain combines TRBV6-4 with TRBJ2-3; 12 bases line up with TRBD2. The CDR3 covers 17 residues. Germline CDR1 is MRHNA and CDR2 is SNTAGT. J lost 4 bases, V lost 5 bases, and 10 bases had no gene match. The CDR3 loop is CASSLLAGGLDPDTQYF. For the CDR3, the DNA is TGTGCCAGCAGTTTGCTAGCGGGGGGGCTGGATCCAGATACGCAGTATTTT.

V usage is TRBV7-6 and J usage is TRBJ1-5, with D hard to call. From germline, CDR1 is SGHVS and CDR2 FNYEAQ. The CDR3 extends over 18 amino acids. Trimming cost V 5 bases and J 0 bases, with 20 bases left between them. The CDR3 DNA reads TGTGCCAGCAGCCTCAACACACCCCGGGAGGATAGCAATCAGCCCCAGCATTTT. This translates into CASSLNTPREDSNQPQHF.

In DNA, the CDR3 is TGTGCCAGTAGTACCTACTCCGGGACTAGTGAATGGGAGACCCAGTACTTC. As protein: CASSTYSGTSEWETQYF. This sequence joins TRBV19 and TRBJ2-5; TRBD2 agrees at 8 bases. Germline trimming cut 4 bases from V and 5 bases from J; bases unmatched to any gene: 15. From germline, CDR1 is LNHDA and CDR2 SQIVND (reference sequence). The length of the CDR3 is 17 residues.

The rearrangement links TRBV2 to TRBJ1-5; D remains ambiguous. The V end lost 4 bases, the J end lost 3 bases, and 4 bases lay between the germline ends. The germline V gene has CDR1 SNHLY and CDR2 FYNNEI. The CDR3 has 12 residues. The CDR3 bases are TGTGCCAGCAGTGTAATCAATCAGCCCCAGCATTTT. It encodes CASSVINQPQHF.

This clone was counted a single time. This chain links TRBV13 with TRBJ1-1; maybe TRBD1 (6 bases). The V gene lost 4 bases and the J gene lost 5 bases, with 8 bases spanning the gap. Germline V CDR1 and CDR2: PRHDT, FYEKMQ (reference sequence). CDR3 length equals 12 residues. The CDR3 region is CASSSRGTEAFF. CDR3 bases: TGTGCCAGCAGCTCCAGGGGTACTGAAGCTTTCTTT.

The chain employs TRBV9 and TRBJ2-7; 8 bases align to TRBD1. The V gene end was trimmed by 3 bases and the J gene end by 5 bases; junction bases not matched to a gene: 7. The germline V gene encodes CDR1 SGDLS and CDR2 YYNGEE. The CDR3 consists of 14 residues. For the CDR3, the DNA is TGTGCCAGCAGCGACGGGACAGGCCCACACGAGCAGTACTTC. The encoded protein is CASSDGTGPHEQYF.

The chain links TRBV3-1 (or the pseudogene TRBV3-2) to TRBJ1-2; no reliable D call. The CDR3 runs to 13 residues. V lost 1 base, J lost 4 bases, and 7 bases lay in between. CDR1 and CDR2 (germline): LGHDT, YNNKEL (reference sequence). Written as DNA, the CDR3 is TGTGCCAGCAGCCAAGTTTCCACCTATGGCTACACCTTC. Translation: CASSQVSTYGYTF.

CDR3 loop: CASSPGLNTEAFF. CDR3 coding DNA: TGTGCCAGTAGTCCTGGACTGAACACTGAAGCTTTCTTT. The V gene is TRBV19, the J gene TRBJ1-1; D remains unclear. The length of the CDR3 is 13 residues. The germline CDR1 and CDR2 sequences are LNHDA and SQIVND (reference sequence). Trimming cost V 5 bases and J 0 bases, with 7 bases left between them. The full variable domain, in which reference TRBV19 and TRBJ1-1 provide the parts outside the CDR3, is DGGITQSPKYLFRKEGQNVTLSCEQNLNHDAMYWYRQDPGQGLRLIYYSQIVNDFQKGDIAEGYSVSREKKESFPLTVTSAQKNPTAFYLCASSPGLNTEAFFGQGTRLTVV.

The rearrangement links TRBV9 to TRBJ1-2, with D possibly matching TRBD1 (5 bases). The CDR3 contains 14 residues. Per germline, CDR1 SGDLS and CDR2 YYNGEE. V was shortened by 2 bases and J by 2 bases, with 10 bases between the two germline ends. The CDR3 sequence: CASSVHGGNYGYTF. The CDR3 coding sequence is TGTGCCAGCAGCGTGCACGGGGGGAACTATGGCTACACCTTC.

This chain uses TRBV5-1 with TRBJ1-2; no clear D. V shed 1 base and J shed 3 bases, with 13 bases lying between them. There are 15 residues in the CDR3. Germline V gene sequence: CDR1 SGHRS, CDR2 YFSETQ. CDR3 bases: TGCGCCAGCAGCTTGAACTCTGGGGTCGACTATGGCTACACCTTC. Protein sequence: CASSLNSGVDYGYTF.

The CDR3 reads CASSFPGPGGDTQYF. For the CDR3, the DNA is TGTGCCAGCAGCTTTCCGGGACCCGGGGGGGATACGCAGTATTTT. The chain couples TRBV7-9 to TRBJ2-3, with TRBD2 matching 7 bases. The length of the CDR3 is 15 residues. V lost 3 bases and J lost 6; bases outside the gene matches: 9. Germline-derived CDR1 and CDR2 are SEHNR and FQNEAQ (reference sequence).

V gene TRBV29-1 combines with J gene TRBJ1-5, with D perhaps matching TRBD1 (5 bases). CDR3 length: 13 amino acids. CDR1 and CDR2 from the germline V gene are SQVTM and ANQGSEA. V was clipped by 4 bases and J by 4 bases, with 11 bases between them. The CDR3 here is CSVGGELNQPQHF. The CDR3, as DNA: TGCAGCGTTGGGGGGGAATTGAATCAGCCCCAGCATTTT.

The rearrangement joins TRBV10-3 to TRBJ2-7, with D possibly being TRBD1 (5 bases). The ends were cut back, 9 bases at V and 2 bases at J, with 8 bases in the middle. From germline, CDR1 is ENHRY and CDR2 SYGVKD. This CDR3 spans 11 amino acids. The CDR3 DNA reads as TGTGCCATAAAGACAGCCTACGAGCAGTACTTC. This gives the protein CAIKTAYEQYF.

The V and J genes are TRBV11-1 and TRBJ2-7; weak D call: TRBD2 (5 bases). Germline V gives CDR1 SGHAT, CDR2 FQDESV (reference sequence). The CDR3 is 15 residues long. V was shortened by 5 bases and J by 3 bases, with 17 bases between the two germline ends. The CDR3 coding sequence is TGTGCCAGCAGCCAGATCGGGGTTCTCCTCTACGAGCAGTACTTC. This translates into CASSQIGVLLYEQYF.

This clone was seen just once. The gene calls are TRBV6-4 and TRBJ2-7, with 8 bases matching TRBD1. The length of the CDR3 is 20 residues. Trimming removed 0 bases from V and 7 bases from J; junction bases left unmatched: 23. Germline V gene data show CDR1 as MRHNA and CDR2 as SNTAGT. The CDR3 DNA sequence: TGTGCCAGCAGTGACTCAGGGGCGAGGACAGGGACCCCATCGGGGTGGGAGCAGTACTTC. Translated, it gives CASSDSGARTGTPSGWEQYF.

This rearrangement joins TRBV7-9 to TRBJ1-1, with D possibly TRBD1 on 6 matching bases. The CDR3 runs 15 residues. Per germline, CDR1 SEHNR and CDR2 FQNEAQ (reference sequence). The V end was cut by 2 bases, the J end by 0 bases, with 10 bases between. As DNA, the CDR3 is TGTGCCAGCAGCTTAAGGCAGGGGTTGAACACTGAAGCTTTCTTT. It yields the protein CASSLRQGLNTEAFF.

The chain links TRBV9 to TRBJ2-7, with a weak D call TRBD1 (6 bases). This CDR3 is 15 amino acids long. Per the germline V gene, CDR1 is SGDLS and CDR2 is YYNGEE. Trimming removed 4 bases at V and 3 bases at J, with 17 bases between. For the CDR3, the DNA is TGTGCCAGCAGCCCTCAGGGGTTGAGCCTCTACGAGCAGTACTTC. Its protein is CASSPQGLSLYEQYF. Combining the CDR3 with reference TRBV9 and TRBJ2-7 gives the whole variable domain DSGVTQTPKHLITATGQRVTLRCSPRSGDLSVYWYQQSLDQGLQFLIQYYNGEERAKGNILERFSAQQFPDLHSELNLSSLELGDSALYFCASSPQGLSLYEQYFGPGTRLTVT.

The chain's CDR3 is CASSTGTGGGLYEQYF. As DNA, the CDR3 is TGTGCCAGCAGCACAGGGACAGGGGGCGGCTTGTACGAGCAGTACTTC. This sequence joins TRBV7-3 and TRBJ2-7, with 12 nucleotides matching TRBD1. The length of the CDR3 is 16 residues. Germline CDR1 is SGHTA and CDR2 is FQGTGA. The V segment lost 5 bases and the J segment 4 bases; nucleotides outside the gene matches: 9.